This TCR beta chain was retrieved from a study of blood T cell repertoires in COVID-19. Study background: Samples taken during acute and convalescent COVID-19 were collected in the United States, Italy and Spain. Sample material is recorded as cDNA or gDNA derived from T cells, B-cell-depleted T cells, or PBMCs.

This clone was recorded many times. The same CDR3 also results from other DNA sequences found in this sample. Source study methods: The assay estimated nucleated cells by amplifying reference gene primers. Profiled with immunoSEQ multiplex PCR; TCRdb holds only in-frame clones, not every one. V and J calls and clone size come straight from that table; D and trimming were deduced from the DNA. This table has approximately 150,000 clones, roughly 78% appearing once. Germline CDR1 is SQVTM and CDR2 is ANQGSEA. The junction had 3 bases not matched to a gene; V was cut back by 7 bases and J by 2 bases. CDR3 length: 12 amino acids.

The TCR was taken from a human donor with acute or convalescent COVID-19. The donor label of this sample is uncertain. What was sequenced was peripheral blood. The V and J genes are TRBV29-1 and TRBJ1-2; 8 bases align to TRBD1. CDR3 sequence: CSATGGNYGYTF. Here the CDR3 DNA reads TGCAGCGCCACAGGGGGGAACTATGGCTACACCTTC.